This T cell receptor beta chain was identified during a study of cytomegalovirus exposure and HLA in healthy donors. 13 Jbeta primers and 60 Vbeta primers were used for the PCR. TCRdb's copy holds only in-frame clones and misses some; the assay was immunoSEQ multiplex PCR. The sample has 150,000 to 200,000 clones, roughly four fifths seen once. Per the germline V gene, CDR1 is SGDLS and CDR2 is YYNGEE. This CDR3 is built from 15 residues. V shed 0 bases and J shed 5 bases, with 11 bases lying between them. The chain links TRBV9 to TRBJ1-4; D is undetermined. The TCR originated in a middle-aged man in good health and CMV-seropositive. What was sequenced was PBMCs. DNA for the CDR3: TGTGCCAGCAGCGTAGGAGGGCGGCGAAATGAAAAACTGTTTTTT. Translating gives CASSVGGRRNEKLFF.